This TCR beta chain emerged from a study of OX40 agonist ivuxolimab in advanced cancers. Study in general: Participants could have had prior anti-PD-1, anti-PD-L1 or anti-CTLA-4 therapy, and roughly 39% had some. Partial responses were seen in three patients, one with hepatocellular carcinoma and two with cutaneous melanoma.

Measured with immunoSEQ multiplex PCR; TCRdb has only the in-frame clones, and not every one. This repertoire shows about 53,000 clones, more than 70% found once; its top ten account for about 4.6%. Concerning this clone itself: Its antigen is not known.

This CDR3 region has 15 residues. V was clipped by 8 bases and J by 13 bases; unmatched bases: 11. Germline assignment: CDR1 LGHNA and CDR2 YNFKEQ. Study observations and caveats: In the 0.1-3.0 mg/kg groups, partial responders showed among the lowest expansion. Expanded clones were, on average, more numerous in CD8+ T cells than in CD4+.

The J gene is TRBJ2-1, the V gene TRBV4-2; TRBD2 aligns across 16 bases. The TCR was taken from an adult with an advanced solid tumor such as melanoma, head and neck, liver or kidney cancer. The sample here was CD4+ or CD8+ T cells sorted from blood, taken in a trial of the OX40 agonist ivuxolimab. The CDR3 DNA follows: TGTGCCAGCGCGGTCGGAGGGACTAGCGGGAGGGGTCAGTTCTTC. It encodes CASAVGGTSGRGQFF.